What follows is one TCR beta chain and its context. In the same sample, other DNA sequences code for this CDR3. Clones were read by immunoSEQ multiplex PCR, and TCRdb kept only the in-frame ones, dropping some. The sample lists fewer than 250,000 clones; more than 75% were seen once. V dropped 0 bases and J dropped 6 bases, with 6 bases sitting between them. This CDR3 has 12 residues. The germline gives CDR1 SGHRS, CDR2 YFSETQ. The entry originates in a study of blood T cell repertoires in COVID-19. Sequencing was performed on peripheral blood. This TCR derives from a man in his 60s with acute or convalescent COVID-19. The chain combines TRBV5-1 with TRBJ1-2; no firm D call. CDR3 in DNA: TGCGCCAGCAGCTTGGCCGGGGATGGCTACACCTTC. Its protein is CASSLAGDGYTF.